The 31 T cell receptor beta chains given below trace back to one sample, sequenced in a study of T cells in Graves' hyperthyroidism and ophthalmopathy. Regions amplified from RNA transcripts were the TCR beta CDR3 regions. TCR CDR3 regions were first amplified by RT-PCR with HTBI primers. A single record per CDR3 protein comes from TCRdb applying MiXCR to the multiplex PCR reads. This sample has around 600,000 distinct CDR3 sequences; 13% to 15% occur once, and the top ten carry under 15%. Material for sequencing was blood. Receptor source: a woman aged 45-65 years with Graves' ophthalmopathy.

The chain employs TRBV20-1 and TRBJ2-7; D assignment may be TRBD1 or TRBD2 (5 bases each). V lost 3 bases and J lost 6, with 18 bases in between. The CDR3 runs 14 residues. Germline assignment: CDR1 DFQATT and CDR2 SNEGSKA (reference sequence). CDR3 nucleotide sequence: TGCAGTGCTAGTCGGGGCTCGCCCTCTTCCGAGCAGTACTTC. Amino acid sequence: CSASRGSPSSEQYF.

This clonotype was observed a few times. The V and J genes are TRBV12-3 or TRBV12-4 and TRBJ2-1; no clear D. This CDR3 contains 12 residues. V lost 3 bases, J lost 9 bases, and 9 bases lay in between. The DNA for the CDR3 is TGTGCCAGCAGTTTTCCCCTCTCTGAGCAGTTCTTC. This codes for CASSFPLSEQFF.

In this sample, this clonotype turned up a few times. The J gene is TRBJ2-1, the V gene TRBV24-1, with D maybe TRBD2 (6 bases). The CDR3 extends over 11 amino acids. With 5 bases removed from V and 9 bases from J, the gap between germline ends came to 7 bases. Per germline, CDR1 KGHDR and CDR2 SFDVKD. Here the CDR3 reads CATSVGGEQFF. In nucleotides, the CDR3 is TGTGCCACCAGTGTGGGAGGTGAGCAGTTCTTC.

A word on this clonotype: A read error is possible here, since a much larger clone lies one base away. V gene TRBV5-1 combines with J gene TRBJ2-3, with TRBD2 matching over 14 bases. After removal of 0 bases from V and 2 bases from J, the junction contained 2 bases not matched to a gene. This CDR3 is built from 17 residues. The germline gives CDR1 SGHRS, CDR2 YFSETQ. Here the CDR3 DNA reads TGCGCCAGCAGCTTGGGGACTAGCGGGAGGATCACAGATACGCAGTATTTT. Residues: CASSLGTSGRITDTQYF.

At least ten counts were recorded for this clonotype. The chain couples TRBV9 to TRBJ1-2; TRBD1 is a possible D gene (6 bases). The V end lost 0 bases, the J end lost 7 bases, and 13 bases lay between the germline ends. The CDR3 sequence is 14 residues long. Germline assignment: CDR1 SGDLS and CDR2 YYNGEE. CDR3 DNA sequence: TGTGCCAGCAGCGTAGTCCCAGGGGTCGGTGGCTACACCTTC. It specifies CASSVVPGVGGYTF. Variable domain in full (rest from reference TRBV9 and TRBJ1-2): DSGVTQTPKHLITATGQRVTLRCSPRSGDLSVYWYQQSLDQGLQFLIQYYNGEERAKGNILERFSAQQFPDLHSELNLSSLELGDSALYFCASSVVPGVGGYTFGSGTRLTVV.

This clonotype showed up many times. A junction boundary mismatches the germline segment, possibly from a read error. The chain employs TRBV7-2 and TRBJ2-1, with TRBD2 matching 8 bases. The CDR3 runs to 15 residues. Germline assignment: CDR1 SGHTA and CDR2 FQGNSA. The chain's CDR3 is CASSLAGGAYNEQFF. The CDR3 DNA reads as TGTGCCAGCAGTTTAGCCGGGGGGGCCTACAATGAGCAGTTCTTC. Filled out from reference TRBV7-2 and TRBJ2-1, the complete variable domain reads GAGVSQSPSNKVTEKGKDVELRCDPISGHTALYWYRQSLGQGLEFLIYFQGNSAPDKSGLPSDRFSAERTGGSVSTLTIQRTQQEDSAVYLCASSLAGGAYNEQFFGPGTRLTVL.

This clonotype was seen more than once but under ten times. J is TRBJ2-1 and V is TRBV25-1, with TRBD2 matching over 7 bases. Unmatched junction bases numbered 15, after V lost 6 bases and J lost 4 bases. This CDR3 has 17 residues. Germline loops: CDR1 MGHDK, CDR2 SYGVNS. CDR3 residues: CASRPTALSGRYNEQFF. CDR3 nucleotides: TGTGCCAGCAGACCAACCGCCCTTAGCGGGCGGTACAATGAGCAGTTCTTC.

This clonotype was seen a few times. The rearrangement uses TRBV19 and TRBJ2-7; perhaps TRBD2 as D (6 bases). The germline V and J ends were trimmed by 4 bases and 5 bases, with 12 bases remaining between them. Germline values: CDR1 LNHDA, CDR2 SQIVND (reference sequence). The CDR3 has 13 residues. This chain's CDR3 is CASSSQRRDEQYF. The CDR3 nucleotides read TGTGCCAGTAGTAGTCAGAGGAGGGACGAGCAGTACTTC.

This clonotype has more than one count but fewer than ten. V is TRBV15 and J is TRBJ1-5; 7 bases align to TRBD1. Germline lookup yields CDR1 LNHNV and CDR2 YYDKDF (reference sequence). V gave up 3 bases and J gave up 3 bases; unmatched junction bases: 5. The CDR3 spans 15 residues. CDR3 amino acids: CATSRAGTVNQPQHF. The CDR3 nucleotides read TGTGCCACCAGCAGGGCTGGGACAGTCAATCAGCCCCAGCATTTT.

This clonotype was detected many times. This chain joins TRBV3-1 and TRBJ1-2, with D unresolved. The CDR3 runs 15 residues. The germline V gene has CDR1 LGHDT and CDR2 YNNKEL (reference sequence). V dropped 3 bases and J dropped 4 bases, with 15 bases sitting between them. The CDR3 sequence is CASSHFLEAPYGYTF. Here the CDR3 DNA reads TGTGCCAGCAGCCATTTCCTAGAGGCACCCTATGGCTACACCTTC.

This clonotype was observed a few times. The rearrangement links TRBV28 to TRBJ1-2; D is possibly TRBD1 (5 bases). The germline V gene encodes CDR1 MDHEN and CDR2 SYDVKM. V lost 6 bases to trimming and J lost 7 bases, with 12 bases between them. The CDR3 has 12 residues. The CDR3 nucleotides are TGTGCCAGCAGAGACCAGGGTTTTGGCTACACCTTC. Protein product: CASRDQGFGYTF.

The sample holds a few counts of this clonotype. One base away lies a much larger clone, so this may be a sequencing read error. In DNA, the CDR3 is TGTGCCAGCAGTCAAGGACTCCGCCTACGCGAGCAGTACTTC. Residues: CASSQGLRLREQYF. This chain links TRBV28 with TRBJ2-7, with a possible D match to TRBD2 (5 bases). V was pared by 5 bases and J by 6 bases, with 17 bases between. Looked up from germline, CDR1 is MDHEN and CDR2 is SYDVKM. This CDR3 contains 14 residues.

This clonotype came up a few times. J is TRBJ2-2 and V is TRBV12-3 or TRBV12-4; 14 bases are a match to TRBD2. The J segment lost 4 bases and the V segment lost 7 bases, leaving 5 bases of the junction unmatched. The CDR3 is 16 residues long. The CDR3 DNA is TGTGCCAGCACCAAGGGACTAGCGGGAGTCACCGGGGAGCTGTTTTTT. Translation: CASTKGLAGVTGELFF.

J is TRBJ2-6 and V is TRBV7-9, with a possible D match to TRBD2 (7 bases). The V gene lost 5 bases and the J gene lost 2 bases, with 16 bases spanning the gap. Germline V lookup: CDR1 SEHNR, CDR2 FQNEAQ (reference sequence). This CDR3 is built from 17 residues. The CDR3: CASSLLGGATGANVLTF. The CDR3 DNA is TGTGCCAGCAGCCTACTTGGGGGGGCGACTGGGGCCAACGTCCTGACTTTC.

This chain joins TRBV29-1 and TRBJ1-6; D not resolved. CDR3 length: 13 residues. The V end lost 4 bases, the J end lost 4 bases, and 8 bases lay between the germline ends. The germline V gene has CDR1 SQVTM and CDR2 ANQGSEA. CDR3 coding DNA: TGCAGCGTTGCGGAAAAGTATAATTCACCCCTCCACTTT. Translating gives CSVAEKYNSPLHF.

This clonotype was detected many times. The genes are TRBV2 and TRBJ2-7; no firm D call. Trimming removed 3 bases from V and 4 bases from J, with 7 bases in between. This CDR3 comprises 12 residues. CDR1 and CDR2 (germline): SNHLY, FYNNEI. The CDR3 loop reads CASSDQFYEQYF. The DNA for the CDR3 is TGTGCCAGCAGTGACCAGTTTTACGAGCAGTACTTC.

The sample holds many counts of this clonotype. V usage is TRBV7-2 and J usage is TRBJ1-3, with 12 bases that match TRBD1. The CDR3 contains 18 residues. V shed 0 bases and J 4 bases; nucleotides not matched to a gene: 7. The germline gives CDR1 SGHTA, CDR2 FQGNSA. The CDR3 sequence is CASSLAGQGALGGNTIYF. The CDR3, as DNA: TGTGCCAGCAGCTTAGCGGGACAGGGGGCTTTGGGAGGAAACACCATATATTTT.

This clonotype was detected many times. The CDR3 protein is CASSFPGPYEQYF. CDR3 sequence (DNA): TGTGCCAGCAGCTTCCCCGGTCCCTACGAGCAGTACTTC. The V call is TRBV7-2, the J call TRBJ2-7; D is unclear. Germline-derived CDR1 and CDR2 are SGHTA and FQGNSA. Trimming took off 3 bases at V and 2 bases at J, with 8 bases between the two ends. The CDR3 spans 13 residues.

As regards this clonotype: A much bigger clone sits one base away, suggesting this may be a read error. V is TRBV7-9 and J is TRBJ2-7; TRBD1 or TRBD2 may be the D gene (5 bases each). The germline V gene encodes CDR1 SEHNR and CDR2 FQNEAQ (reference sequence). The CDR3 is 13 amino acids. The CDR3 loop is CVSPRDPTYEQYF. The CDR3 bases are TGTGTCAGTCCTCGGGACCCTACCTACGAGCAGTACTTC.

The chain combines TRBV4-2 with TRBJ2-3, with TRBD2 matching 7 bases. Per germline, CDR1 LGHNA and CDR2 YNFKEQ. Germline trimming cut 1 base from V and 3 bases from J; bases unmatched to any gene: 10. The CDR3 contains 17 residues. CDR3 residues: CASSQGLSREVTDTQYF. CDR3 nucleotide sequence: TGTGCCAGCAGCCAAGGCCTGTCCCGGGAGGTGACAGATACGCAGTATTTT.

Ten or more counts support this clonotype. V and J are TRBV27 and TRBJ2-1; TRBD2 might be the D (6 bases). The CDR3 runs 20 residues. Trimming left V 0 bases short and J 0 bases short, with 21 bases between. The V gene's germline CDR1 is MNHEY and CDR2 SMNVEV (reference sequence). For the CDR3, the DNA is TGTGCCAGCAGTTTATCGTGGGTCCGGCTAGCGAAATCCTCCTACAATGAGCAGTTCTTC. Residues: CASSLSWVRLAKSSYNEQFF.

This clonotype was observed many times. The rearrangement uses TRBV12-3 or TRBV12-4 and TRBJ2-1, with 7 nucleotides matching TRBD1. With V trimmed by 5 bases and J by 4 bases, 5 bases remained unmatched. CDR3 size: 14 residues. CDR3 region: CASSLRQGYNEQFF. CDR3 DNA sequence: TGTGCCAGCAGTCTAAGACAGGGATACAATGAGCAGTTCTTC.

There are many counts of this clonotype. The V call is TRBV28, the J call TRBJ2-1; the D gene is possibly TRBD1 (6 bases). The length of the CDR3 is 14 residues. With 3 bases removed from V and 3 bases from J, the gap between germline ends came to 9 bases. From germline, CDR1 is MDHEN and CDR2 SYDVKM. For the CDR3, the DNA is TGTGCCAGCAGTTTCAGGGGTTTCTACAATGAGCAGTTCTTC. It specifies CASSFRGFYNEQFF.

The rearrangement links TRBV5-1 to TRBJ1-1, with D maybe TRBD1 (5 bases). Germline CDR1 and CDR2: SGHRS and YFSETQ. The germline V and J ends were trimmed by 5 bases and 3 bases, with 11 bases remaining between them. The CDR3 runs to 13 residues. CDR3 protein: CASRWTGDTEAFF. DNA for the CDR3: TGCGCCAGCAGGTGGACGGGGGACACTGAAGCTTTCTTT.

This clonotype came up many times. The chain combines TRBV28 with TRBJ2-5; 7 positions agree with TRBD1. The germline CDR1 and CDR2 sequences are MDHEN and SYDVKM. CDR3 length: 16 amino acids. J gave up 0 bases and V 3 bases, and 7 bases lay outside the gene matches. Here the CDR3 reads CASSFTGTADQETQYF. The CDR3 DNA reads TGTGCCAGCAGTTTCACCGGGACAGCCGACCAAGAGACCCAGTACTTC.

On this clonotype: This could be a read error, since a much larger clone is one nucleotide away. The chain links TRBV7-8 to TRBJ1-1; perhaps TRBD1 as D (5 bases). CDR3 size: 14 residues. Germline assignment: CDR1 SGHVS and CDR2 FQNEAQ. Trimming pared 5 bases from V and 11 bases from J, leaving 21 bases between. For the CDR3, the DNA is TGTGCCAGCAGCCCAGGTTGGGGCAGGAAGGACGCTTTCTTT. This codes for CASSPGWGRKDAFF.

This clonotype was observed many times. CDR3 sequence: CASSFVRGYTF. In nucleotides, the CDR3 is TGTGCCAGCAGTTTCGTCCGGGGCTACACCTTC. The chain links TRBV12-3 or TRBV12-4 to TRBJ1-2; no definite D call. With 3 bases removed from V and 8 bases from J, the gap between germline ends came to 7 bases. This CDR3 has 11 amino acids.

V is TRBV19 and J is TRBJ2-2; 7 bases agree with TRBD1. After removal of 6 bases from V and 3 bases from J, the junction contained 7 bases not matched to a gene. In germline, CDR1 is LNHDA, CDR2 SQIVND (reference sequence). The CDR3 loop spans 15 amino acids. Here the CDR3 reads CASRQGQTYTGELFF. DNA of the CDR3: TGTGCCAGTAGGCAGGGACAGACTTACACCGGGGAGCTGTTTTTT.

This clonotype has ten or more counts. V and J are TRBV20-1 and TRBJ1-2; 10 nucleotides agree with TRBD1. The CDR3 runs 14 residues. Germline V gives CDR1 DFQATT, CDR2 SNEGSKA (reference sequence). V lost 6 bases, J lost 4 bases, and 8 bases stayed unmatched. The CDR3, as DNA: TGCAGTGCAACCGGGACAGGGGTTATCTATGGCTACACCTTC. Amino acid sequence: CSATGTGVIYGYTF.

This clonotype was counted ten times or more. V gene TRBV9 combines with J gene TRBJ2-7, with D tentatively TRBD2 (5 bases). The CDR3 length is 13 residues. Germline V gene sequence: CDR1 SGDLS, CDR2 YYNGEE. V lost 0 bases to trimming and J lost 5 bases, with 9 bases between them. The CDR3 region is CASSVALAHEQYF. As DNA, the CDR3 is TGTGCCAGCAGCGTAGCTCTAGCCCACGAGCAGTACTTC.

V and J are TRBV28 and TRBJ2-1, with 13 bases that match TRBD2. CDR1 is MDHEN, CDR2 SYDVKM, per germline. This CDR3 region has 15 residues. V shed 6 bases and J 13 bases; nucleotides not matched to a gene: 12. CDR3 region: CASSQDRGTSGEQFF. The CDR3 DNA sequence: TGTGCCAGCAGCCAAGATAGGGGGACTAGCGGGGAACAGTTCTTC.